A selection of T cell receptor beta chains follows, all from one sample in a study of blood T cell repertoires in COVID-19. TCRdb's copy holds only in-frame clones and misses some; the assay was immunoSEQ multiplex PCR. Here the sample spans more than 80,000 clones, more than 75% being singletons. The sequenced sample consisted of peripheral blood. The receptors here all came from a woman over 75 with active or convalescent COVID-19. CDR3s include the opening cysteine and the closing phenylalanine or tryptophan. The D gene is left open where the match is weak. Some rows have no size entry. The others give once, few or many, or a class for an expanded clone.

TRBV9,NA,TRBJ2-3,TRBD2,TGTGCCAGCAGCGTAGGGAGAGGACTAGCGGGGGTAGATACGCAGTATTTT,CASSVGRGLAGVDTQYF
TRBV5-6,NA,TRBJ1-4,NA,TGTGCCAGCAGCCCTGGGGGGGGTGAAAAACTGTTTTTT,CASSPGGGEKLFF
TRBV11-3,NA,TRBJ2-1,TRBD2,TGTGCCAGCAGCGGTCCTAGCGGCTCCTACAATGAGCAGTTCTTC,CASSGPSGSYNEQFF
TRBV28,NA,TRBJ2-1,TRBD2,TGTGCCAGCGGCGGGGGGTACAATGAGCAGTTCTTC,CASGGGYNEQFF
TRBV24-1,few,TRBJ2-1,TRBD1,TGTGCCACCAGTGATCCCGGGACAGGAGCTAATGAGCAGTTCTTC,CATSDPGTGANEQFF
TRBV21-1,NA,TRBJ1-5,NA,TGTGCCAGCTTTCGCCCACGCGGGGGGCTGAGGGCTAATCAGCCCCAGCATTTT,CASFRPRGGLRANQPQHF
TRBV5-1,NA,TRBJ1-1,NA,TGCGCCAGCAGCTTGGTAATGAACACTGAAGCTTTCTTT,CASSLVMNTEAFF
TRBV28,NA,TRBJ2-2,NA,TGTGCCAGCAGTTCCGTCAGGGGAAAAAGGAACACCGGGGAGCTGTTTTTT,CASSSVRGKRNTGELFF
TRBV12-3/TRBV12-4,NA,TRBJ2-2,NA,TGTGCCAGCAGCCTCCACACCGGGGAGCTGTTTTTT,CASSLHTGELFF
TRBV24-1,NA,TRBJ1-2,NA,TGTGCCACCAGTGACACGAGATATGGCTACACCTTC,CATSDTRYGYTF
TRBV7-9,NA,TRBJ2-7,NA,TGTGCCAGCAGCCCATCAGGGTGGTGGTACGAGCAGTACTTC,CASSPSGWWYEQYF
TRBV2,NA,TRBJ1-1,NA,TGTGCCAGCAGCGCCGGGACATTCATGAACACTGAAGCTTTCTTT,CASSAGTFMNTEAFF
TRBV19,NA,TRBJ1-2,TRBD1,TGTGCCAGTAAAAAAGGGGACAGGGTTGATGGCTACACCTTC,CASKKGDRVDGYTF
TRBV9,few,TRBJ2-2,NA,TGTGCCAGCAGCCCAGAGGTCTGGCAGACGAACACCGGGGAGCTGTTTTTT,CASSPEVWQTNTGELFF
TRBV2,NA,TRBJ1-2,NA,TGTGCCAGCAGTGACAGGGGCTATGGCTACACCTTC,CASSDRGYGYTF
TRBV6-5,NA,TRBJ1-2,NA,TGTGCCAGCAGTTCATCCGCGGACTATGGCTACACCTTC,CASSSSADYGYTF
TRBV7-2,NA,TRBJ1-4,TRBD1,TGTGCCAGCAGTCCAACAGGGGGCACTAATGAAAAACTGTTTTTT,CASSPTGGTNEKLFF
TRBV7-2,NA,TRBJ2-2,NA,TGTGCCAGCAGACCACAGGGAGGGATAGGCACCGGGGAGCTGTTTTTT,CASRPQGGIGTGELFF
TRBV2,NA,TRBJ2-7,TRBD1,TGTGCCAGCACCGGGACAGTACACGAGCAGTACTTC,CASTGTVHEQYF
TRBV28,NA,TRBJ1-3,TRBD1,TGTGCCAGCAGTCTAAGGACAGGGAGAAACACCATATATTTT,CASSLRTGRNTIYF
TRBV11-2,NA,TRBJ2-7,TRBD1,TGTGCCAGCAGCTGGGGACAGGGCATCAACGAGCAGTACTTC,CASSWGQGINEQYF
TRBV6-2/TRBV6-3,NA,TRBJ2-7,TRBD1,TGTGCCAGCAGTTTGGGACAGGATGCAACCTACGAGCAGTACTTC,CASSLGQDATYEQYF
TRBV4-1,NA,TRBJ1-1,NA,TGCGCCAGCAGCCCCTCTAGCATGAACACTGAAGCTTTCTTT,CASSPSSMNTEAFF
TRBV11-2,NA,TRBJ1-4,TRBD1,TGTGCCAGCAGCTTATCATCATACAGGGGGGCTAATGAAAAACTGTTTTTT,CASSLSSYRGANEKLFF
TRBV3-1/TRBV3-2,few,TRBJ1-5,NA,TGTGCCAGCAGCCAAGATGGGGGCAGGGGCAATCAGCCCCAGCATTTT,CASSQDGGRGNQPQHF
TRBV6-2/TRBV6-3,NA,TRBJ2-1,TRBD2,TGTGCCAGCAGCTTGACTAGCGGGGGGTGGGATGAGCAGTTCTTC,CASSLTSGGWDEQFF
TRBV5-1,many,TRBJ2-2,NA,TGCGCCAGCAGCTTGTTTGGGGGCTCGAACACCGGGGAGCTGTTTTTT,CASSLFGGSNTGELFF